These 24 T cell receptor beta chains came from one sample sequenced in a study of response to subunit inactivated influenza vaccine (dated by TCRdb to the late 2010s). Libraries were made using RT-PCR. Sequencer: Illumina HiSeq 2500. TCRdb passed the public sequencing reads through fastp at Q25 and MiXCR, retaining productive beta sequences. Identical CDR3 proteins give one entry, which carries the most common genes and DNA. The sample table holds about 780,000 distinct CDR3 sequences, of which about a fifth were seen once. Together, the top ten hold approximately 11% of the sample. The source material was PBMCs from blood, sampled around 5 days after vaccination. Source of these receptors: a man aged 50 or older who received an inactivated influenza vaccine. Donor details come from another sample of the same person, matched by shared clones.

The chain has TRBV30 and TRBJ2-7; TRBD2 aligns across 8 bases. Per germline, CDR1 GTSNPN and CDR2 SVGIG (reference sequence). The CDR3 is 13 amino acids. With 1 base clipped from V and 6 bases from J, the junction kept 5 bases outside the gene matches. DNA for the CDR3: TGTGCCTGGAGTGCGACTAGCGCCCGCGAGCAGTACTTC. This sequence encodes CAWSATSAREQYF.

This clonotype has at least ten counts. The rearrangement links TRBV12-3 or TRBV12-4 to TRBJ2-7, with D possibly TRBD1 on 7 matching bases. V was trimmed by 2 bases and J by 3 bases, leaving 17 bases between them. This CDR3 is built from 16 residues. CDR3 sequence: CASSLWWQGGNYEQYF. The CDR3 DNA follows: TGTGCCAGCAGTTTATGGTGGCAGGGGGGCAACTACGAGCAGTACTTC.

In its sample, this clonotype was seen a few times. This chain links TRBV6-2 or TRBV6-3 with TRBJ2-7; weak D call: TRBD1 (5 bases). Deletions cut 5 bases from V and 8 bases from J, with 10 bases between. Germline CDR1 reads MNHEY; CDR2 reads SVGEGT. The CDR3 runs 11 residues. The CDR3 DNA follows: TGTGCCAGCAGTACCCAGGGTCAGCAGTACTTC. Protein product: CASSTQGQQYF.

The chain recombines TRBV29-1 with TRBJ2-3; maybe TRBD2 (5 bases). Deletions cut 3 bases from V and 2 bases from J, with 12 bases between. CDR1 is SQVTM, CDR2 ANQGSEA, per germline. The CDR3 is 14 amino acids. Here the CDR3 reads CSVEDRGNTDTQYF. The CDR3 bases are TGCAGCGTTGAGGATAGAGGGAACACAGATACGCAGTATTTT.

J is TRBJ2-5 and V is TRBV10-3; either TRBD1 or TRBD2 may supply D (5 bases each). Deletions cut 4 bases from V and 3 bases from J, with 12 bases between. There are 14 residues in the CDR3. Germline V gene data show CDR1 as ENHRY and CDR2 as SYGVKD. The CDR3 DNA reads as TGTGCCATCAGTGCCGGGGCAGCTAAAGAGACCCAGTACTTC. It codes for CAISAGAAKETQYF.

This clonotype has a handful of counts. The chain couples TRBV9 to TRBJ2-2; 7 bases are shared with TRBD1. CDR3 length equals 15 residues. V shed 3 bases and J 4 bases; nucleotides not matched to a gene: 6. Looked up from germline, CDR1 is SGDLS and CDR2 is YYNGEE. DNA for the CDR3: TGTGCCAGCAGCGCGACAGGGTCGGGCACCGGGGAGCTGTTTTTT. It specifies CASSATGSGTGELFF.

A few counts support this clonotype. This chain uses TRBV10-3 with TRBJ1-1; no definite D call. Germline-derived CDR1 and CDR2 are ENHRY and SYGVKD. The CDR3 totals 14 residues. V lost 8 bases and J 2 bases, leaving 15 bases between the germline ends. Here the CDR3 reads CAIQSFESNTEAFF. The CDR3, as DNA: TGTGCCATCCAAAGTTTTGAGAGTAACACTGAAGCTTTCTTT.

This clonotype was observed at least ten times. The junction departs from the called germline gene at one end, perhaps through a read error. The chain couples TRBV12-3 or TRBV12-4 to TRBJ2-7, with D perhaps TRBD1 or TRBD2 (5 bases each). This CDR3 is built from 12 residues. CDR3 protein: CASSWGRYEQYF. In DNA form, the CDR3 reads TGCGCCAGCAGCTGGGGACGGTACGAGCAGTACTTC.

The V gene is TRBV28, the J gene TRBJ2-3, with 10 bases that match TRBD1. Germline V gives CDR1 MDHEN, CDR2 SYDVKM. The CDR3 has 16 amino acids. V gave up 5 bases and J gave up 1 base; unmatched junction bases: 6. DNA for the CDR3: TGTGCCAGCAGTGACCCCGGGACAGGGGGCACAGATACGCAGTATTTT. Residues: CASSDPGTGGTDTQYF.

The chain joins TRBV20-1 to TRBJ2-3, with 7 bases identical to TRBD1. J gave up 3 bases and V 5 bases, and 11 bases lay outside the gene matches. Germline CDR1 reads DFQATT; CDR2 reads SNEGSKA (reference sequence). The CDR3 is made up of 15 amino acids. CDR3 in DNA: TGCAGTGCTCCTTCAGGGGGTTGGAGGACAGATACGCAGTATTTT. Its translation: CSAPSGGWRTDTQYF.

This clonotype was observed a handful of times. V gene TRBV4-2 combines with J gene TRBJ1-2; D gene uncertain. There are 14 residues in the CDR3. Trimming removed 0 bases at V and 4 bases at J, with 9 bases between. Per germline, CDR1 LGHNA and CDR2 YNFKEQ. CDR3 loop: CASSQDTRIYGYTF. DNA of the CDR3: TGTGCCAGCAGCCAAGATACCAGGATCTATGGCTACACCTTC.

The chain couples TRBV6-1 to TRBJ1-5; D might be TRBD1 (5 bases). This CDR3 is 13 amino acids long. From germline, CDR1 is MNHNS and CDR2 SASEGT. Trimming pared 3 bases from V and 6 bases from J, leaving 9 bases between. The chain's CDR3 is CASSDREGQPQHF. Written as DNA, the CDR3 is TGTGCCAGCAGTGACAGGGAGGGTCAGCCCCAGCATTTT.

This clonotype was counted a few times. The rearrangement uses TRBV5-1 and TRBJ2-7; D is possibly TRBD1 (6 bases). In germline, CDR1 is SGHRS, CDR2 YFSETQ. V was pared by 7 bases and J by 7 bases, with 15 bases between. This CDR3 region has 12 residues. CDR3 sequence: CASGQGPSEQYF. In DNA form, the CDR3 reads TGCGCCAGCGGGCAGGGGCCTTCTGAGCAGTACTTC.

This clonotype was counted many times. The chain has TRBV12-3 or TRBV12-4 and TRBJ2-7, with 7 bases fitting TRBD1. With 1 base clipped from V and 5 bases from J, the junction kept 5 bases outside the gene matches. The CDR3 is 14 residues long. The CDR3 region is CASSLVGGRDEQYF. The DNA for the CDR3 is TGTGCCAGCAGTTTAGTAGGGGGCCGGGACGAGCAGTACTTC.

The chain couples TRBV27 to TRBJ2-1; TRBD2 matches 7 bases. The CDR3 covers 16 residues. J lost 2 bases, V lost 1 base, and 5 bases had no gene match. CDR1 is MNHEY and CDR2 is SMNVEV in the germline V gene (reference sequence). The DNA of the CDR3 is TGTGCCAGCAGTTTATTACTAGCGTCTCCCTACAATGAGCAGTTCTTC. Amino acids: CASSLLLASPYNEQFF.

This clonotype was picked up a small number of times. The chain carries TRBV19 and TRBJ1-2, with TRBD1 matching 10 bases. V shed 6 bases, J shed 3 bases, and the junction held 7 bases outside the gene matches. The CDR3 is made up of 15 amino acids. Germline V gene sequence: CDR1 LNHDA, CDR2 SQIVND (reference sequence). The CDR3 spells CASRPRDRGDYGYTF. The DNA of the CDR3 is TGTGCCAGTAGGCCCCGGGACAGGGGTGACTATGGCTACACCTTC.

The CDR3 DNA is TGTGCCAGCAGCCCCGGACGGGGCCTGGGGGAGCAGTTCTTC. It yields the protein CASSPGRGLGEQFF. The chain uses TRBV7-2 and TRBJ2-1, with D perhaps being TRBD1 or TRBD2 (5 bases each). The V and J ends lost 5 bases and 10 bases respectively, with 18 bases between them. The length of the CDR3 is 14 residues. Per germline, CDR1 SGHTA and CDR2 FQGNSA.

The genes are TRBV9 and TRBJ2-2; D is unclear. CDR3 length: 15 amino acids. With 0 bases removed from V and 5 bases from J, the gap between germline ends came to 11 bases. The germline V gene has CDR1 SGDLS and CDR2 YYNGEE. Written as DNA, the CDR3 is TGTGCCAGCAGCGTAGTAGGGTTTTTGACCGGGGAGCTGTTTTTT. Its translation: CASSVVGFLTGELFF.

The chain carries TRBV28 and TRBJ2-3; D is perhaps TRBD2 (5 bases). This CDR3 contains 14 residues. V lost 5 bases, J lost 0 bases, and 9 bases lay in between. CDR1 is MDHEN, CDR2 SYDVKM, per germline. In DNA form, the CDR3 reads TGTGCCAGCAGTGAGCGGAGTAGCACAGATACGCAGTATTTT. Translating it yields CASSERSSTDTQYF.

V usage is TRBV5-6 and J usage is TRBJ1-1; D call uncertain. The CDR3 loop spans 15 amino acids. V was trimmed by 1 base and J by 0 bases, leaving 10 bases between them. Germline values: CDR1 SGHDT, CDR2 YYEEEE. The DNA for the CDR3 is TGTGCCAGCAGCTTGCAGGTAGTTCTGAACACTGAAGCTTTCTTT. Protein: CASSLQVVLNTEAFF.

This clonotype was observed a few times. The J gene is TRBJ2-1, the V gene TRBV7-6; D remains ambiguous. Looked up from germline, CDR1 is SGHVS and CDR2 is FNYEAQ. CDR3 length: 17 amino acids. V lost 2 bases and J lost 3, with 17 bases in between. This CDR3 is CASSLRDGQSFYNEQFF. Written as DNA, the CDR3 is TGTGCCAGCAGCTTACGTGATGGGCAAAGTTTCTACAATGAGCAGTTCTTC.

This chain links TRBV5-6 with TRBJ2-3, with TRBD1 identical over 8 bases. The trim removed 1 base at V and 5 bases at J, leaving 9 bases unmatched. The germline gives CDR1 SGHDT, CDR2 YYEEEE. The length of the CDR3 is 16 residues. The CDR3 here is CASSLPGGFFGDTQYF. The CDR3 coding sequence is TGTGCCAGCAGCTTGCCAGGGGGCTTCTTCGGAGATACGCAGTATTTT.

This chain connects TRBV11-2 to TRBJ2-1; TRBD1 matches 7 bases. V was clipped by 5 bases and J by 7 bases; unmatched bases: 11. CDR1 is SGHAT, CDR2 FQNNGV, per germline. The CDR3 has 15 residues. The CDR3 region has the DNA TGTGCCAGCAGCAAGCCGGGACAGCTAAGAAATGAGCAGTTCTTC. As protein: CASSKPGQLRNEQFF.

V gene TRBV10-1 combines with J gene TRBJ2-7; TRBD2 aligns across 12 bases. Looked up from germline, CDR1 is WNHNN and CDR2 is SYGVQD (reference sequence). The CDR3 is made up of 15 amino acids. Trimming cost V 3 bases and J 4 bases; bases outside gene matches: 4. In nucleotides, the CDR3 is TGCGCCAGCAGTGAAGGACTAGCGGGGCCTTACGAGCAGTACTTC. This encodes CASSEGLAGPYEQYF.